Presented here are 29 T cell receptor beta chains from one specimen sequenced in a study of Ad26.COV2.S vaccination and SARS-CoV-2 variants (dated by TCRdb to the early 2020s). The receptor library was made with the immunoSEQ multiplex PCR assay. TCRdb stores this immuneACCESS table with in-frame sequences only. Part of the clones is absent; in the studies checked, under half of the shortfall reflects unresolved V genes, and no reason is known for the rest. The table for this sample lists some 480,000 clones; roughly nine tenths of them were counted only once. Around 13% of the sample belongs to the ten largest clones. The sample's treatment or condition label is to be understood as: some 19 received Ad26.COV2.S at low or high dose, single or two shots; 5 received placebo; per-sample allocation not given. For vaccine and placebo recipients, repertoires were sequenced using samples collected on day 63 after the first injection.

Specimen: peripheral blood, collected in a trial of Ad26.COV2.S vaccine versus placebo. The receptors originated from a person aged 18-60 years who received the Ad26.COV2.S COVID-19 vaccine or a placebo.

The gene calls are TRBV27 and TRBJ2-7; the D gene could be TRBD1 or TRBD2 (7 bases each). V lost 6 bases and J 6 bases, leaving 15 bases between the germline ends. The CDR3 is made up of 13 amino acids. The germline CDR1 and CDR2 sequences are MNHEY and SMNVEV (reference sequence). CDR3 amino acids: CASSPGGVGEQYF. CDR3 in DNA: TGTGCCAGCAGCCCAGGGGGGGTAGGCGAGCAGTACTTC.

This rearrangement joins TRBV6-2 or TRBV6-3 to TRBJ1-5; 7 bases are a match to TRBD1. The germline V gene has CDR1 MNHEY and CDR2 SVGEGT. Germline trimming cut 0 bases from V and 3 bases from J; bases unmatched to any gene: 2. The CDR3 runs to 15 residues. The CDR3 bases are TGTGCCAGCAGTTACTCAGGGGGCGCCAATCAGCCCCAGCATTTT. Its protein is CASSYSGGANQPQHF.

Only one count was recorded for this clone. The chain links TRBV28 to TRBJ1-2, with TRBD1 matching 8 bases. The junction had 3 bases not matched to a gene; V was cut back by 2 bases and J by 4 bases. The length of the CDR3 is 14 residues. The germline gives CDR1 MDHEN, CDR2 SYDVKM. Written as DNA, the CDR3 is TGTGCCAGCAGTTTAGTAACAGGGGGCTATGGCTACACCTTC. Its protein is CASSLVTGGYGYTF.

The V call is TRBV7-2, the J call TRBJ2-2, with D unresolved. The germline CDR1 and CDR2 sequences are SGHTA and FQGNSA. CDR3 length: 14 residues. With 5 bases removed from V and 1 base from J, the gap between germline ends came to 8 bases. The DNA of the CDR3 is TGTGCCAGCAGCCCAAGTCTGAACACCGGGGAGCTGTTTTTT. It yields the protein CASSPSLNTGELFF.

The chain joins TRBV30 to TRBJ2-7; no reliable D call. The CDR3 is 16 residues long. Trimming pared 0 bases from V and 2 bases from J, leaving 17 bases between. CDR1 and CDR2 (germline): GTSNPN, SVGIG (reference sequence). The CDR3 here is CAWSVRPGRVTYEQYF. CDR3 nucleotide sequence: TGTGCCTGGAGTGTACGTCCGGGCCGGGTGACCTACGAGCAGTACTTC.

The V call is TRBV24-1, the J call TRBJ2-1, with 13 bases fitting TRBD2. This CDR3 is 16 amino acids long. Per germline, CDR1 KGHDR and CDR2 SFDVKD. J was trimmed by 6 bases and V by 4 bases; bases with no gene match: 5. The CDR3: CATSEPTSGRANEQFF. The DNA of the CDR3 is TGTGCCACCAGTGAACCTACTAGCGGGAGGGCCAATGAGCAGTTCTTC.

The rearrangement joins TRBV6-1 to TRBJ2-4; D remains ambiguous. The CDR3 is made up of 14 amino acids. Trimming cost V 1 base and J 0 bases, with 4 bases left between them. Germline V CDR1 and CDR2: MNHNS, SASEGT. The CDR3: CASSEGLAKNIQYF. In DNA, the CDR3 is TGTGCCAGCAGTGAAGGGCTAGCCAAAAACATTCAGTACTTC.

The chain recombines TRBV28 with TRBJ1-6; TRBD1 agrees at 8 bases. V lost 8 bases to trimming and J lost 7 bases; unmatched junction nucleotides: 7. The CDR3 spans 14 residues. Germline CDR1 reads MDHEN; CDR2 reads SYDVKM. Here the CDR3 DNA reads TGTGCCAGCGCCGGGACAGGCCCCAATTCACCCCTCCACTTT. Residues: CASAGTGPNSPLHF. Combining the CDR3 with reference TRBV28 and TRBJ1-6 gives the whole variable domain DVKVTQSSRYLVKRTGEKVFLECVQDMDHENMFWYRQDPGLGLRLIYFSYDVKMKEKGDIPEGYSVSREKKERFSLILESASTNQTSMYLCASAGTGPNSPLHFGNGTRLTVT.

The J gene is TRBJ2-1, the V gene TRBV30, with D possibly matching TRBD2 (6 bases). The CDR3 loop spans 12 amino acids. The germline V gene encodes CDR1 GTSNPN and CDR2 SVGIG (reference sequence). The V end was cut by 4 bases, the J end by 10 bases, with 14 bases between. The CDR3 DNA is TGTGCCTGGACCCCGAGACGGGGGGAGCAGTTCTTC. Encoded protein: CAWTPRRGEQFF.

The chain combines TRBV27 with TRBJ2-1; weak D call: TRBD2 (6 bases). V dropped 6 bases and J dropped 4 bases, with 10 bases sitting between them. This CDR3 spans 13 amino acids. Germline CDR1 is MNHEY and CDR2 is SMNVEV (reference sequence). CDR3 sequence: CASRGAGYNEQFF. The DNA for the CDR3 is TGTGCCAGCAGAGGGGCGGGGTACAATGAGCAGTTCTTC.

This chain links TRBV7-8 with TRBJ1-2; a possible D gene is TRBD1 (6 bases). The V gene lost 0 bases and the J gene lost 4 bases, with 21 bases spanning the gap. Germline V gene sequence: CDR1 SGHVS, CDR2 FQNEAQ. This CDR3 region has 18 residues. The CDR3 here is CASSLARARGARVYGYTF. DNA of the CDR3: TGTGCCAGCAGCTTAGCCCGGGCTAGGGGGGCAAGGGTCTATGGCTACACCTTC. Full variable domain (outside the CDR3, taken from reference TRBV7-8 and TRBJ1-2): GAGVSQSPRYKVAKRGQDVALRCDPISGHVSLFWYQQALGQGPEFLTYFQNEAQLDKSGLPSDRFFAERPEGSVSTLKIQRTQQEDSAVYLCASSLARARGARVYGYTFGSGTRLTVV.

The V gene is TRBV3-1 (or the pseudogene TRBV3-2), the J gene TRBJ2-1; tentative D call: TRBD2 (5 bases). The V gene lost 0 bases and the J gene lost 3 bases, with 9 bases spanning the gap. This CDR3 has 15 amino acids. CDR1 and CDR2 (germline): LGHDT, YNNKEL (reference sequence). The CDR3 loop reads CASSQDDYGYNEQFF. CDR3 in DNA: TGTGCCAGCAGCCAAGATGACTACGGCTACAATGAGCAGTTCTTC.

The chain employs TRBV14 and TRBJ1-1, with D maybe TRBD1 (5 bases). V gave up 1 base and J gave up 1 base, with 7 bases separating them. The CDR3 spans 14 residues. CDR1 is SGHDN, CDR2 FVKESK, per germline. CDR3 nucleotides: TGTGCCAGCAGCCAAGCTGGGGGGAACACTGAAGCTTTCTTT. Translation gives CASSQAGGNTEAFF.

The chain links TRBV7-6 to TRBJ2-2; 13 bases agree with TRBD2. Trimming took 4 bases from V and 6 from J; bases not matched to a gene: 8. CDR1 is SGHVS, CDR2 FNYEAQ, per germline. The CDR3 totals 17 residues. CDR3 coding DNA: TGTGCCAGCAGCTCCTGGACTAGCGGGAGTCATTCCGGGGAGCTGTTTTTT. This encodes CASSSWTSGSHSGELFF.

The chain is built from TRBV30 and TRBJ2-1, with a tentative D call TRBD2 (5 bases). V shed 0 bases and J shed 7 bases, with 16 bases lying between them. Looked up from germline, CDR1 is GTSNPN and CDR2 is SVGIG (reference sequence). This CDR3 has 15 residues. Here the CDR3 reads CAWSVGQRGLNEQFF. CDR3 bases: TGTGCCTGGAGTGTAGGGCAGAGAGGGCTAAATGAGCAGTTCTTC.

The DNA for the CDR3 is TGTGCCAGCAGTTTCCCAGACAGGAACACTGAAGCTTTCTTT. It specifies CASSFPDRNTEAFF. The chain carries TRBV28 and TRBJ1-1; D is perhaps TRBD1 (5 bases). The CDR3 has 14 residues. CDR1 is MDHEN, CDR2 SYDVKM, per germline. Trimming took 3 bases from V and 1 from J, leaving 9 bases between them.

The chain carries TRBV11-2 and TRBJ2-2; no firm D call. The CDR3 runs to 16 residues. Germline CDR1 is SGHAT and CDR2 is FQNNGV. Trimming pared 1 base from V and 1 base from J, leaving 10 bases between. The DNA of the CDR3 is TGTGCCAGCAGCTTAGCTATGCAGATGAACACCGGGGAGCTGTTTTTT. The encoded protein is CASSLAMQMNTGELFF.

This chain links TRBV15 with TRBJ2-2; no reliable D call. V was pared by 3 bases and J by 3 bases, with 11 bases between. Germline CDR1 and CDR2: LNHNV and YYDKDF (reference sequence). There are 15 residues in the CDR3. CDR3 in amino acids: CATSRDRTYTGELFF. DNA for the CDR3: TGTGCCACCAGCAGGGACCGTACCTACACCGGGGAGCTGTTTTTT.

V and J are TRBV4-1 and TRBJ1-4; D gene ambiguous. Trimming took off 0 bases at V and 6 bases at J, with 17 bases between the two ends. CDR1 and CDR2 from the germline V gene are MGHRA and YSYEKL. This CDR3 has 17 amino acids. The CDR3 coding sequence is TGCGCCAGCAGCCAAGATTATAGTAACAGCCCTTATGAAAAACTGTTTTTT. Its translation: CASSQDYSNSPYEKLFF.

The rearrangement links TRBV28 to TRBJ2-6, with D possibly called TRBD1 or TRBD2 (5 bases each). Germline values: CDR1 MDHEN, CDR2 SYDVKM. The CDR3 sequence is 15 residues long. V was trimmed by 8 bases and J by 0 bases, leaving 11 bases between them. This CDR3 is CASGTDHSGANVLTF. In DNA form, the CDR3 reads TGTGCCAGCGGGACCGATCACTCTGGGGCCAACGTCCTGACTTTC.

The rearrangement uses TRBV6-2 or TRBV6-3 and TRBJ1-1; D unclear. The CDR3 is 19 residues long. Deletions cut 2 bases from V and 1 base from J, with 23 bases between. From germline, CDR1 is MNHEY and CDR2 SVGEGT. DNA for the CDR3: TGTGCCAGCAGTTACCCATCGACGAAAACGTCTTGGTCGAACACTGAAGCTTTCTTT. Translated: CASSYPSTKTSWSNTEAFF.

The chain couples TRBV7-2 to TRBJ1-2, with no clear D. Germline V lookup: CDR1 SGHTA, CDR2 FQGNSA. Between the trimmed V and J ends, which lost 4 bases and 8 bases, there was a span of 11 bases. CDR3 length: 12 amino acids. This chain's CDR3 is CASSSRAGGYTF. As DNA, the CDR3 is TGTGCCAGCAGCTCACGGGCGGGGGGCTACACCTTC.

J is TRBJ2-7 and V is TRBV7-2; no definite D call. Trimming left V 5 bases short and J 3 bases short, with 14 bases between. Per germline, CDR1 SGHTA and CDR2 FQGNSA. This CDR3 has 14 residues. The CDR3 bases are TGTGCCAGCAGCCCATCTTTTAACTTCTACGAGCAGTACTTC. Translation gives CASSPSFNFYEQYF.

This sequence joins TRBV28 and TRBJ1-4; TRBD1 matches 8 bases. This CDR3 is built from 15 residues. Germline CDR1 reads MDHEN; CDR2 reads SYDVKM. The junction had 16 bases not matched to a gene; V was cut back by 5 bases and J by 14 bases. The CDR3 region has the DNA TGTGCCAGCAGTCAGACAGGGGAGAACTCCTATCGGCTGTTTTTT. Translated: CASSQTGENSYRLFF.

J is TRBJ2-1 and V is TRBV2; D is ambiguous. Trimming took 9 bases from V and 4 from J, leaving 7 bases between them. Germline CDR1 and CDR2: SNHLY and FYNNEI. This CDR3 comprises 11 residues. CDR3 DNA sequence: TGTGCCAGTGACCCATACAATGAGCAGTTCTTC. Encoded protein: CASDPYNEQFF.

This chain connects TRBV7-2 to TRBJ1-5; D remains ambiguous. This CDR3 comprises 13 residues. Germline-derived CDR1 and CDR2 are SGHTA and FQGNSA. V dropped 1 base and J dropped 5 bases, with 6 bases sitting between them. The CDR3 DNA reads as TGTGCCAGCAGCTTAGAAGAGGATCAGCCCCAGCATTTT. Translating it yields CASSLEEDQPQHF.

V usage is TRBV19 and J usage is TRBJ2-1; a possible D gene is TRBD1 (6 bases). The length of the CDR3 is 19 residues. CDR1 is LNHDA and CDR2 is SQIVND in the germline V gene (reference sequence). Trimming removed 1 base at V and 0 bases at J, with 19 bases between. The CDR3 sequence: CASSIAGAGAGASYNEQFF. The CDR3 DNA is TGTGCCAGTAGTATAGCAGGGGCAGGGGCAGGGGCCTCCTACAATGAGCAGTTCTTC.

This chain uses TRBV4-3 with TRBJ2-6; D might be TRBD1 (6 bases). This CDR3 region has 17 residues. The V end was cut by 1 base, the J end by 4 bases, with 14 bases between. Germline V gene sequence: CDR1 LGHNA, CDR2 YSLEER. The CDR3, as DNA: TGCGCCAGCAGCCAAGTGGGAACAGGGTTCGGGGCCAACGTCCTGACTTTC. Translating gives CASSQVGTGFGANVLTF.

As DNA, the CDR3 is TGTGCCAGCAGTGAAGCGGGGTGGGCTTTCTTT. This encodes CASSEAGWAFF. J is TRBJ1-1 and V is TRBV6-1; no reliable D call. This CDR3 is 11 amino acids long. Germline lookup yields CDR1 MNHNS and CDR2 SASEGT. Trimming pared 0 bases from V and 11 bases from J, leaving 7 bases between.